These T cell receptor beta chains were read from a single sample in a study of blood T cell repertoires in COVID-19. The assay was immunoSEQ multiplex PCR, and TCRdb's table has in-frame clones only and misses some. The sample lists about 230,000 clones, about 91% occurring once. Sequenced sample: PBMCs or T cells enriched from blood (not recorded which). The source is a middle-aged woman with acute COVID-19. The CDR3 runs from the conserved cysteine through the conserved F or W. The order of the fields is CDR3 length, D gene, clone size, V gene, J gene, CDR3 protein, CDR3 DNA. A D gene is named only where the DNA matches it firmly. Some rows mark clone size as missing; the rest say once, few, many or name a class of expanded clone.

CDR3 length: 15
D gene: .
clone size: .
V gene: TRBV19
J gene: TRBJ1-5
CDR3 protein: CASRVTGSSNQPQHF
CDR3 DNA: TGTGCCAGTAGGGTGACCGGGTCGAGCAATCAGCCCCAGCATTTT

CDR3 length: 16
D gene: .
clone size: .
V gene: TRBV5-1
J gene: TRBJ1-2
CDR3 protein: CASSLAQRHLNYGYTF
CDR3 DNA: TGCGCCAGCAGCTTGGCCCAGAGGCACCTCAACTATGGCTACACCTTC

CDR3 length: 13
D gene: .
clone size: .
V gene: TRBV29-1
J gene: TRBJ1-1
CDR3 protein: CSGGHPMNTEAFF
CDR3 DNA: TGCAGCGGGGGACATCCCATGAACACTGAAGCTTTCTTT

CDR3 length: 14
D gene: .
clone size: .
V gene: TRBV10-2
J gene: TRBJ1-2
CDR3 protein: CASRARIRDYGYTF
CDR3 DNA: TGCGCCAGCAGGGCCCGGATCCGGGACTATGGCTACACCTTC

CDR3 length: 15
D gene: TRBD1
clone size: .
V gene: TRBV11-3
J gene: TRBJ2-2
CDR3 protein: CASSLGQGSAGELFF
CDR3 DNA: TGTGCCAGCAGCTTAGGACAGGGTTCGGCCGGGGAGCTGTTTTTT

CDR3 length: 14
D gene: TRBD1
clone size: .
V gene: TRBV19
J gene: TRBJ1-1
CDR3 protein: CASSNRGGGTEAFF
CDR3 DNA: TGTGCCAGTAGTAACAGGGGAGGAGGGACTGAAGCTTTCTTT

CDR3 length: 18
D gene: .
clone size: .
V gene: TRBV7-8
J gene: TRBJ1-1
CDR3 protein: CASSLGTAGVVWGTEAFF
CDR3 DNA: TGTGCCAGCAGCTTAGGTACAGCAGGGGTAGTTTGGGGCACTGAAGCTTTCTTT

CDR3 length: 14
D gene: TRBD1
clone size: .
V gene: TRBV2
J gene: TRBJ1-2
CDR3 protein: CASSIRDRVFGYTF
CDR3 DNA: TGTGCCAGCAGTATTCGGGACAGGGTTTTTGGCTACACCTTC

CDR3 length: 13
D gene: .
clone size: .
V gene: TRBV23-1
J gene: TRBJ1-1
CDR3 protein: CASSPRSWTEAFF
CDR3 DNA: TGCGCCAGCAGTCCTCGGTCGTGGACTGAAGCTTTCTTT

CDR3 length: 14
D gene: .
clone size: once
V gene: TRBV2
J gene: TRBJ1-6
CDR3 protein: CASRTGTPNSPLHF
CDR3 DNA: TGTGCCAGCAGGACAGGTACTCCTAATTCACCCCTCCACTTT

CDR3 length: 13
D gene: .
clone size: .
V gene: TRBV19
J gene: TRBJ2-7
CDR3 protein: CASRDLGAGEQYF
CDR3 DNA: TGTGCCAGTAGAGACCTGGGAGCGGGCGAGCAGTACTTC

CDR3 length: 15
D gene: TRBD2
clone size: .
V gene: TRBV4-3
J gene: TRBJ2-1
CDR3 protein: CASSQLAVGGQEQFF
CDR3 DNA: TGCGCCAGCAGCCAGCTAGCGGTGGGAGGGCAAGAGCAGTTCTTC

CDR3 length: 13
D gene: TRBD1
clone size: .
V gene: TRBV9
J gene: TRBJ1-2
CDR3 protein: CASSVGGGFGYTF
CDR3 DNA: TGTGCCAGCAGCGTAGGAGGGGGCTTTGGCTACACCTTC

CDR3 length: 15
D gene: TRBD1
clone size: .
V gene: TRBV19
J gene: TRBJ1-4
CDR3 protein: CATYLPGQGLGKLFF
CDR3 DNA: TGTGCCACATACTTGCCGGGACAGGGCCTAGGAAAACTGTTTTTT

CDR3 length: 16
D gene: .
clone size: .
V gene: TRBV5-8
J gene: TRBJ1-2
CDR3 protein: CASSLLGPTENYGYTF
CDR3 DNA: TGTGCCAGCAGCTTGTTGGGCCCTACGGAAAACTATGGCTACACCTTC

CDR3 length: 13
D gene: TRBD1
clone size: .
V gene: TRBV6-2/TRBV6-3
J gene: TRBJ2-7
CDR3 protein: CASSSTGTYEQYF
CDR3 DNA: TGTGCCAGCAGTTCGACAGGGACCTACGAGCAGTACTTC

CDR3 length: 16
D gene: TRBD2
clone size: .
V gene: TRBV30
J gene: TRBJ2-2
CDR3 protein: CAWISRGATFTGELFF
CDR3 DNA: TGTGCCTGGATTTCGCGGGGGGCGACTTTCACCGGGGAGCTGTTTTTT

CDR3 length: 14
D gene: TRBD2
clone size: .
V gene: TRBV27
J gene: TRBJ2-7
CDR3 protein: CASSSRGGSYEQYF
CDR3 DNA: TGTGCCAGCAGTTCCCGGGGGGGCTCCTACGAGCAGTACTTC

CDR3 length: 15
D gene: TRBD1
clone size: .
V gene: TRBV19
J gene: TRBJ2-2
CDR3 protein: CASIGTGASTGELFF
CDR3 DNA: TGTGCCAGTATCGGGACAGGGGCCTCCACCGGGGAGCTGTTTTTT

CDR3 length: 15
D gene: .
clone size: .
V gene: TRBV10-3
J gene: TRBJ1-2
CDR3 protein: CAIRITDRGGYGYTF
CDR3 DNA: TGTGCCATCAGAATAACGGACCGGGGAGGCTATGGCTACACCTTC

CDR3 length: 15
D gene: .
clone size: .
V gene: TRBV2
J gene: TRBJ2-1
CDR3 protein: CASRGALLSYNEQFF
CDR3 DNA: TGTGCCAGCAGGGGGGCATTATTATCCTACAATGAGCAGTTCTTC

CDR3 length: 14
D gene: .
clone size: .
V gene: TRBV14
J gene: TRBJ1-3
CDR3 protein: CASSSTGPGNTIYF
CDR3 DNA: TGTGCCAGCAGCAGTACAGGGCCTGGAAACACCATATATTTT

CDR3 length: 15
D gene: TRBD2
clone size: once
V gene: TRBV7-6
J gene: TRBJ2-3
CDR3 protein: CASSSSGGRTDTQYF
CDR3 DNA: TGTGCCAGCAGCTCTAGCGGGGGCCGCACAGATACGCAGTATTTT

CDR3 length: 13
D gene: TRBD1
clone size: .
V gene: TRBV6-5
J gene: TRBJ1-3
CDR3 protein: CASSDRDRYTIYF
CDR3 DNA: TGTGCCAGCTCGGACAGGGACCGTTACACCATATATTTT

CDR3 length: 13
D gene: TRBD1
clone size: .
V gene: TRBV27
J gene: TRBJ1-2
CDR3 protein: CASSLYRGNGYTF
CDR3 DNA: TGTGCCAGCAGTTTATACAGGGGGAATGGCTACACCTTC